This T cell receptor (beta chain) was captured in a study of blood T cell repertoires in COVID-19 (dated by TCRdb to 2020 to 2022). About the full investigation: Collaborator samples came from the United States, Italy and Spain and covered acute and convalescent phases of COVID-19. The material from the prospective study consisted of cDNA or gDNA derived from T cells, B-cell-depleted T cells, or PBMCs. Subjects who had been exposed to COVID-19, were actively infected with it, or had recovered from it provided the deeply sampled blood TCRbeta repertoires that made up the dataset. A freely available public database, intended as a resource for researchers studying the immune response to SARS-CoV-2, is where the repertoires were released. The samples were drawn from two sources: the first 160 participants of the ongoing ImmuneRACE study, and 1,200 or so subjects contributed by 6 global collaborators. Nearly every sample came with metadata listing a de-identified subject ID, COVID-19 status, age in years and sex. Where available, HLA class I and class II types were taken from metadata supplied by the sample provider and were not determined by assay-based typing. The paper as a whole reports these results and caveats: How much clinical and demographic metadata was included differed by source and by participant, and the metadata was provided uncurated.

For this clone: This receptor's antigen is unknown. Base-call qualities are not available, and no considerably larger clone is one nucleotide away.

Sequences KGHSH (CDR1) and LQKENI (CDR2) are obtained from the germline V gene. Inclusive of the bounding cysteine and phenylalanine, the CDR3 is 16 residues long. Only the CDR3 part of the read is kept: 48 bases, read in frame from the first base. Between the V and J ends, shortened by 6 bases and 1 base respectively, the junction contains 16 bases. Each collaborating institution followed its own protocols to collect whole blood in K2EDTA tubes. For TCRbeta analysis, collaborators shipped samples in one of three forms: frozen whole blood, isolated PBMCs, or DNA extracted from either of those sample types. TCRbeta CDR3 regions were amplified from genomic DNA using the immunoSEQ Assay, a bias-controlled multiplex PCR. The published analysis was carried out like this. The number of nucleated cells in each sample was estimated by amplification of reference gene primers within the assay. Sequence reads were collapsed and filtered to measure the absolute abundance of every unique TCRbeta CDR3 rearrangement. For each sample, productive Simpson clonality was calculated as the square root of Simpson's diversity index across productive rearrangements. The clones in this table, taken by TCRdb from immuneACCESS, are in-frame only. Not every clone is retained; where verified, under half of the shortfall comes from an unresolved V gene, and the cause of the rest is unknown. The V and J calls and the clone size are those of that table, but D and trimming were determined from the DNA. Present in this sample are tens of thousands of clones, around nine tenths of which were seen just once. In total, the top ten clones hold about 5% of the sample.

The sequence links TRBV18 to TRBJ2-1; 5 matching bases give a weak D call of TRBD2. The source material was peripheral blood. The source of this sequence is a woman of 80 years or more with acute or convalescent COVID-19. The CDR3 region: CASSPREAASYNEQFF. The nucleotides read TGTGCCAGCTCCCCTAGGGAAGCGGCTTCCTACAATGAGCAGTTCTTC. With the rest looked up from the reference TRBV18 and TRBJ2-1 genes rather than sequenced, the full variable domain is NAGVMQNPRHLVRRRGQEARLRCSPMKGHSHVYWYRQLPEEGLKFMVYLQKENIIDESGMPKERFSAEFPKEGPSILRIQQVVRGDSAAYFCASSPREAASYNEQFFGPGTRLTVL.